Each of the 11 T cell receptor beta chains below was sequenced from the same sample in a study of blood T cell repertoires in COVID-19. The data were produced by immunoSEQ multiplex PCR, yet TCRdb's version contains in-frame clones alone and is incomplete. This table has over 150,000 clones, more than 65% appearing once. The sample consisted of peripheral blood. The receptors shown here come from a woman at least 80 years old with active or convalescent COVID-19.

CDR3 nucleotides: TGTGCCAGTAGTGAGGGACAGGTGCGGGGCGGGGAGCTGTTTTTT. This translates into CASSEGQVRGGELFF. This sequence joins TRBV19 and TRBJ2-2, with 8 bases lining up with TRBD1. Per the germline V gene, CDR1 is LNHDA and CDR2 is SQIVND (reference sequence). The CDR3 runs to 15 residues. Trimming removed 5 bases from V and 7 bases from J; junction bases left unmatched: 9.

The chain recombines TRBV28 with TRBJ1-3, with 7 positions matching TRBD1. The CDR3 is made up of 15 amino acids. Trimming took 6 bases from V and 4 from J; bases not matched to a gene: 9. In germline, CDR1 is MDHEN, CDR2 SYDVKM. CDR3 bases: TGTGCCAGCAGAAAGGGACAGTTAGGAGGAAACACCATATATTTT. Translating it yields CASRKGQLGGNTIYF.

The J gene is TRBJ1-4, the V gene TRBV15; D is perhaps TRBD1 (6 bases). Trimming pared 1 base from V and 11 bases from J, leaving 14 bases between. The CDR3 length is 14 residues. The germline CDR1 and CDR2 sequences are LNHNV and YYDKDF (reference sequence). The CDR3 DNA sequence: TGTGCCACCAGCAGAGTCGAGGGGGTGGTGAAACTGTTTTTT. This encodes CATSRVEGVVKLFF.

The V and J genes are TRBV7-2 and TRBJ1-1; a weak D match, TRBD1 (6 bases). This CDR3 has 16 amino acids. Germline lookup yields CDR1 SGHTA and CDR2 FQGNSA. The V end was cut by 5 bases, the J end by 0 bases, with 16 bases between. In nucleotides, the CDR3 is TGTGCCAGCAGCACCAGACAGGTTTCGATGAACACTGAAGCTTTCTTT. The encoded protein is CASSTRQVSMNTEAFF.

The rearrangement uses TRBV7-8 and TRBJ2-1, with D possibly TRBD1 on 5 matching bases. The V end was cut by 10 bases, the J end by 3 bases, with 28 bases between. Germline loops: CDR1 SGHVS, CDR2 FQNEAQ. The CDR3 has 18 residues. The CDR3 region has the DNA TGTGCCACAAGACCGTGGCGGACACCTTACCAAATCTACAATGAGCAGTTCTTC. Translating gives CATRPWRTPYQIYNEQFF.

This chain links TRBV6-4 with TRBJ1-1, with TRBD1 identical over 10 bases. CDR3 length equals 14 residues. With 4 bases clipped from V and 3 bases from J, the junction kept 2 bases outside the gene matches. Germline values: CDR1 MRHNA, CDR2 SNTAGT. Written as DNA, the CDR3 is TGTGCCAGCAGTGTGACAGGGGGCGACACTGAAGCTTTCTTT. Residues: CASSVTGGDTEAFF.

The CDR3 here is CASSVTGSGELFF. The DNA of the CDR3 is TGCGCCAGCAGCGTTACAGGGTCCGGGGAGCTGTTTTTT. J is TRBJ2-2 and V is TRBV5-1; TRBD1 might be the D (6 bases). The germline CDR1 and CDR2 sequences are SGHRS and YFSETQ. This CDR3 region has 13 residues. V was cut by 4 bases and J by 6 bases, with 10 bases left in between.

The V and J genes are TRBV11-2 and TRBJ1-6; 7 bases align to TRBD1. The CDR3 is made up of 18 amino acids. Per the germline V gene, CDR1 is SGHAT and CDR2 is FQNNGV. V gave up 5 bases and J gave up 0 bases; unmatched junction bases: 10. CDR3 DNA sequence: TGTGCCAGCAGCGCCGAGAAACAGGGGAGCTCCTATAATTCACCCCTCCACTTT. The encoded protein is CASSAEKQGSSYNSPLHF.

J is TRBJ1-1 and V is TRBV11-3; TRBD1 aligns across 7 bases. The V and J ends lost 5 bases and 4 bases, in that order; junction bases with no gene match: 4. This CDR3 region has 13 residues. Germline-derived CDR1 and CDR2 are SGHNT and YENEEA. The CDR3 region has the DNA TGTGCCAGCAGCATGGGACAGTTCACTGAAGCTTTCTTT. As protein: CASSMGQFTEAFF.

This chain links TRBV10-1 with TRBJ2-2; no firm D call. Looked up from germline, CDR1 is WNHNN and CDR2 is SYGVQD (reference sequence). V shed 1 base and J shed 3 bases, with 6 bases lying between them. This CDR3 is 14 amino acids long. The DNA of the CDR3 is TGCGCCAGCAGTGAGTTCGGTGACACCGGGGAGCTGTTTTTT. Translation: CASSEFGDTGELFF.

The V gene is TRBV27, the J gene TRBJ1-2; the match to TRBD1 covers 7 bases. This CDR3 spans 15 amino acids. V dropped 5 bases and J dropped 5; count of bases not matched to a gene: 11. Per germline, CDR1 MNHEY and CDR2 SMNVEV (reference sequence). In DNA form, the CDR3 reads TGTGCCAGCAGTCTACGACAGGGAATGAGGTATGGCTACACCTTC. Encoded protein: CASSLRQGMRYGYTF.